The text below deals with one T cell receptor beta chain. A clone one base away is much larger, so this may be a read error. These data are taken from a study of blood T cells in healthy people across ages. This CDR3 has 13 amino acids. The V and J ends lost 7 bases and 11 bases respectively, with 21 bases between them. Germline V gene data show CDR1 as SGHRS and CDR2 as YFSETQ. With a J-beta primer mix and a sample-barcoded 5' primer, a second PCR ran roughly 7 to 11 cycles. MiXCR, applied by TCRdb to the 5' RACE reads, yields one record per CDR3 protein. The sample has about 620,000 distinct CDR3 sequences; over 40% are singletons.

The clonotype was recovered from a woman aged 80 or over in good health. V usage is TRBV5-1 and J usage is TRBJ2-5; D perhaps matches TRBD2 (6 bases). Sequences were obtained from blood. The CDR3 nucleotides read TGCGCCAGCTTCGGAGGGCCAGGCAATGAGCAGTACTTC. Its protein is CASFGGPGNEQYF.